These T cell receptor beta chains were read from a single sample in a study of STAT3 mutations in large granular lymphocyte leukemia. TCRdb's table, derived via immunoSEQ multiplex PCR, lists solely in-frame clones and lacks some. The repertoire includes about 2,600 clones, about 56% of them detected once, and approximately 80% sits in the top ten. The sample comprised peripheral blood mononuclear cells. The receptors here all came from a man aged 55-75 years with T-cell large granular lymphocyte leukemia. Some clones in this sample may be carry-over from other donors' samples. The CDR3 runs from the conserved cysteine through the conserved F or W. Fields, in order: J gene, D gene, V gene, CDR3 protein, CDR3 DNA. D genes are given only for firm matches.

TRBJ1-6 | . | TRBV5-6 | CASSLGGTDFNSPLHF | TGTGCCAGCAGCCTTGGGGGTACAGATTTCAATTCACCCCTCCACTTT